A selection of T cell receptor beta chains follows, all from one sample in a study of blood T cells in healthy people across ages. TCRdb fed the 5' RACE reads into MiXCR, producing one record per CDR3 protein. This table has about 600,000 distinct CDR3 sequences, 45% to 55% appearing once. Sequencing used blood. These receptors originate from a man aged 80 or over in good health. Both conserved end residues are part of each CDR3. The order of the fields is V gene, clone size, J gene, D gene, CDR3 protein, CDR3 DNA. D genes are given only for firm matches. The size entry is marked missing in some rows and otherwise reads once, few, many or a size class.

>TRBV7-8|NA|TRBJ2-5|NA
CASSLSGVGTQYF
TGTGCCAGCAGCTTATCAGGGGTCGGGACCCAGTACTTC
>TRBV7-9|NA|TRBJ2-3|TRBD2
CASSPRGGSPDTQYF
TGTGCCAGCAGCCCGAGGGGCGGGAGCCCAGATACGCAGTATTTT
>TRBV27|few|TRBJ2-7|NA
CASSSGTHYEQYF
TGTGCCAGCAGTTCCGGGACACACTACGAGCAGTACTTC
>TRBV29-1|NA|TRBJ2-3|TRBD2
CSTRLAGITDTQYF
TGCAGCACCAGACTAGCAGGAATCACAGATACGCAGTATTTT
>TRBV6-5|many|TRBJ2-7|TRBD2
CASSPSGTSGCKQYF
TGTGCCAGCAGCCCCTCCGGGACTAGCGGGTGTAAGCAGTACTTC
>TRBV3-1|NA|TRBJ1-2|NA
CASSQGDRGGGYTF
TGTGCCAGCAGCCAAGGGGACCGGGGGGGCGGCTACACCTTC
>TRBV2|NA|TRBJ2-5|NA
CASSERGYQETQYF
TGTGCCAGCAGTGAAAGAGGGTACCAAGAGACCCAGTACTTC
>TRBV6-2/TRBV6-3|NA|TRBJ2-7|NA
CASSYSKTPYEQYF
TGTGCCAGCAGTTACTCCAAGACTCCCTACGAGCAGTACTTT
>TRBV7-6|NA|TRBJ2-1|NA
CASSYRMTYNEQFF
TGTGCCAGCAGCTACCGGATGACCTACAATGAGCAGTTCTTC
>TRBV20-1|NA|TRBJ1-6|NA
CSASTQDTDYSPLHF
TGCAGTGCTAGTACCCAGGACACGGACTATTCACCCCTCCACTTT
>TRBV20-1|NA|TRBJ2-1|NA
CSASLAASHNEQFF
TGCAGTGCTTCGCTCGCGGCCTCCCACAATGAGCAGTTCTTC
>TRBV5-1|once|TRBJ1-4|TRBD1
CASSNLGTANEKLFF
TGCGCCAGCAGCAACCTCGGGACAGCTAATGAAAAACTGTTTTTT
>TRBV11-2|once|TRBJ2-7|TRBD2
CASSLQLAGAYEQYF
TGTGCCAGCAGCTTACAACTAGCGGGGGCCTACGAGCAGTACTTC
>TRBV7-9|NA|TRBJ2-4|TRBD1
CASSRQGTGAKNIQYF
TGTGCCAGCAGCCGACAGGGGACGGGGGCCAAAAACATTCAGTACTTC
>TRBV7-9|few|TRBJ2-3|NA
CASRPGFVPDTQYF
TGTGCCAGCAGACCGGGCTTCGTCCCAGATACGCAGTATTTT
>TRBV20-1|NA|TRBJ1-6|NA
CSARQPNSPLHF
TGCAGTGCCCGACAGCCTAATTCACCCCTCCACTTT
>TRBV7-9|few|TRBJ2-3|NA
CASSNRDPGTDTQYF
TGTGCCAGCAGCAACCGGGATCCAGGCACAGATACGCAGTATTTT
>TRBV28|few|TRBJ2-7|TRBD2
CASSSPGVAGRGEQYF
TGTGCCAGCAGTTCCCCCGGTGTAGCGGGGAGAGGCGAGCAGTACTTC
>TRBV29-1|once|TRBJ2-3|TRBD2
CSVDGLGGVTDTQYF
TGCAGCGTTGATGGGTTGGGAGGGGTCACAGATACGCAGTATTTT
>TRBV15|NA|TRBJ2-1|TRBD2
CATSRDPSGVYNEQFF
TGTGCCACCAGCAGAGATCCTAGCGGGGTATACAATGAGCAGTTCTTC
>TRBV12-3/TRBV12-4|few|TRBJ1-6|NA
CASTRYPLSTSYNSPLHF
TGTGCCAGCACCCGATATCCACTCTCCACCTCCTATAATTCACCCCTCCACTTT
>TRBV5-1|few|TRBJ2-1|NA
CASSLDRYSYNEQFF
TGCGCCAGCAGCTTGGACAGATACTCCTACAATGAGCAGTTCTTC
>TRBV29-1|NA|TRBJ2-2|TRBD1
CSGLQGDRGTGELFF
TGCAGCGGCCTACAGGGGGACAGGGGCACCGGGGAGCTGTTTTTT
>TRBV29-1|NA|TRBJ2-1|TRBD1
CRDNRGHYNEQFF
TGCCGAGATAACAGGGGCCACTACAATGAGCAGTTCTTC
>TRBV3-1|NA|TRBJ2-7|NA
CASSPSTGISYEQYF
TGTGCCAGCAGCCCCTCGACAGGTATCTCCTACGAGCAGTACTTC
>TRBV20-1|NA|TRBJ2-6|NA
CSARAGVSGANVLTF
TGCAGTGCTAGAGCGGGGGTCTCTGGGGCCAACGTCCTGACTTTC
>TRBV6-6|many|TRBJ2-5|TRBD2
CASSYRASGGEKETQYF
TGTGCCAGCAGTTACAGGGCTAGCGGGGGGGAAAAAGAGACCCAGTACTTC
>TRBV12-3/TRBV12-4|few|TRBJ2-1|TRBD2
CASRRGGRDNEQFF
TGTGCCAGCAGGCGGGGGGGCCGAGACAATGAGCAGTTCTTC
>TRBV27|NA|TRBJ2-3|NA
CASSPWAAPDTQYF
TGTGCCAGCTCCCCTTGGGCAGCGCCGGATACGCAGTATTTT
>TRBV20-1|NA|TRBJ1-1|NA
CSARAFRRAEAFF
TGCAGTGCTAGAGCATTTAGGAGGGCTGAAGCTTTCTTT
>TRBV4-2|NA|TRBJ2-7|TRBD2
CASSQDPSGSSYEQYF
TGTGCCAGCAGCCAAGATCCTAGCGGAAGCTCCTACGAGCAGTACTTC
>TRBV7-9|many|TRBJ2-7|NA
CASSLSGRSSYEQYF
TGTGCCAGCAGCTTAAGTGGGCGAAGCTCCTACGAGCAGTACTTC
>TRBV6-5|NA|TRBJ1-2|TRBD1
CASSGPSGGDYDYTF
TGTGCCAGCAGCGGCCCCTCAGGGGGGGACTATGACTACACCTTC
>TRBV7-2|few|TRBJ1-2|NA
CASSPGERAYGYTF
TGTGCCAGCAGCCCTGGAGAAAGGGCCTATGGCTACACCTTC
>TRBV4-3|NA|TRBJ2-7|NA
CASSQGIGTPHEQYF
TGCGCCAGCAGCCAGGGAATCGGAACTCCCCACGAGCAGTACTTC
>TRBV20-1|few|TRBJ2-1|TRBD2
CSASPILAGGNNEQFF
TGCAGTGCATCCCCCATTCTAGCGGGGGGGAACAATGAGCAGTTCTTC
>TRBV6-5|NA|TRBJ1-5|NA
CASRGTNQPQRF
TGTGCCAGCAGGGGCACCAATCAGCCCCAGCGTTTT
>TRBV6-5|few|TRBJ1-2|TRBD1
CASSYAYRGRGYTF
TGTGCCAGCAGTTACGCTTACAGGGGTCGTGGCTACACCTTC